What follows is one TCR beta chain and its context. Its matching antigen is unknown. The sample belongs to a study of OX40 agonist ivuxolimab in advanced cancers. Background on the study: Patients undergoing dose escalation presented with hepatocellular carcinoma, melanoma, renal cell or head and neck cancer. Participants could have had prior anti-PD-1, anti-PD-L1 or anti-CTLA-4 therapy, and around 40% had some.

Assay used: immunoSEQ multiplex PCR; TCRdb lists only in-frame clones, some missing. The data hold tens of thousands of clones, with 65% to 80% observed a single time. The CDR3 is 14 amino acids. Looked up from germline, CDR1 is LGHNA and CDR2 is YNFKEQ. Between the trimmed V and J ends, which lost 1 base and 0 bases, there was a span of 4 bases. Study results and caveats: Mean expanded clone counts were higher in CD8+ than CD4+ T cells.

The source was CD4+ or CD8+ T cells sorted from blood, collected in a trial of the OX40 agonist ivuxolimab. The rearrangement uses TRBV4-2 and TRBJ1-5, with no clear D. This clonotype was sampled from an adult with an advanced solid tumor such as melanoma, head and neck, liver or kidney cancer. The CDR3 spells CASSQAHSNQPQHF. CDR3 DNA sequence: TGTGCCAGCAGCCAAGCGCATAGCAATCAGCCCCAGCATTTT.